This T cell receptor beta chain stems from a study of metastatic and nonmetastatic thyroid tumors. Through MiXCR, TCRdb re-clonotyped the PCR reads. The sample carries 100,000 or so clones, about 15% recorded once. CDR1 is SGHAT, CDR2 FQNNGV, per germline. J lost 5 bases, V lost 0 bases, and 4 bases had no gene match. The CDR3 totals 15 residues. Prior to thyroid surgery, none of the patients had received any treatment. This clone was detected once. This TCR came from a female donor with papillary thyroid cancer or a benign thyroid nodule (not recorded which). Some clones in this sample may be carry-over from other donors' samples. Specimen: blood. This chain links TRBV11-2 with TRBJ1-1; 9 bases fit TRBD1. CDR3 region: CASSLDTGGGTEAFF. In DNA, the CDR3 is TGTGCCAGCAGCTTAGATACAGGGGGCGGGACTGAAGCTTTCTTT.